What follows are 18 T cell receptor beta chains derived from one specimen sequenced in a study of T cell repertoires in cytomegalovirus infection. TCRdb analysed the reads with MiXCR anew, one entry per CDR3 protein. The table includes roughly 230,000 distinct CDR3 sequences, 22% detected once. Sequencing was carried out using CD8+ T cells from PBMCs. Receptors were obtained from a human donor in good health (CMV status not recorded). Some clones in this sample may be carry-over from other donors' samples.

This clonotype was seen more than once but under ten times. The V and J genes are TRBV20-1 and TRBJ2-7, with D possibly TRBD2 on 5 matching bases. V dropped 0 bases and J dropped 3 bases, with 6 bases sitting between them. The CDR3 is made up of 12 amino acids. CDR1 DFQATT and CDR2 SNEGSKA come from the germline V gene (reference sequence). Here the CDR3 reads CSAREGSYEQYF. DNA of the CDR3: TGCAGTGCTAGAGAGGGGAGCTACGAGCAGTACTTC.

This clonotype was found many times. Here the CDR3 reads CASSLAENTEAFF. The CDR3 DNA is TGTGCCAGCAGCTTAGCGGAAAACACTGAAGCTTTCTTT. The chain is built from TRBV7-8 and TRBJ1-1; D is unclear. The length of the CDR3 is 13 residues. Germline V lookup: CDR1 SGHVS, CDR2 FQNEAQ. The V and J ends lost 0 bases and 2 bases respectively, with 4 bases between them.

The table lists this clonotype with a few counts. This rearrangement joins TRBV6-5 to TRBJ2-7, with 8 nucleotides matching TRBD1. After removal of 8 bases from V and 3 bases from J, the junction contained 6 bases not matched to a gene. The length of the CDR3 is 13 residues. CDR1 is MNHEY and CDR2 is SVGAGI in the germline V gene. In nucleotides, the CDR3 is TGTGCCAGCTATGGACAGGGAAGCTACGAGCAGTACTTC. This encodes CASYGQGSYEQYF.

This chain links TRBV6-6 with TRBJ1-2, with 8 bases matching TRBD1. Trimming removed 5 bases from V and 4 bases from J; junction bases left unmatched: 15. The CDR3 runs 17 residues. Per the germline V gene, CDR1 is MNHNY and CDR2 is SVGAGI (reference sequence). The CDR3 loop reads CASSPQGARLHFYGYTF. The CDR3, as DNA: TGTGCCAGCAGTCCTCAGGGGGCTAGACTACACTTCTATGGCTACACCTTC.

The V call is TRBV20-1, the J call TRBJ2-4, with TRBD1 matching over 7 bases. Germline CDR1 DFQATT, CDR2 SNEGSKA (reference sequence). The CDR3 totals 14 residues. The J segment lost 3 bases and the V segment lost 0 bases, leaving 2 bases of the junction unmatched. CDR3 DNA sequence: TGCAGTGCTAGAGATCGGGACAGCAAAAACATTCAGTACTTC. Encoded protein: CSARDRDSKNIQYF.

V and J are TRBV29-1 and TRBJ1-1; D is uncertain. V lost 5 bases to trimming and J lost 1 base, with 11 bases between them. Germline V gene lookup returns CDR1 SQVTM and CDR2 ANQGSEA. The CDR3 is made up of 13 amino acids. CDR3 amino acids: CSVSPETNTEAFF. The DNA of the CDR3 is TGCAGCGTTTCACCGGAGACGAACACTGAAGCTTTCTTT.

This chain uses TRBV4-1 with TRBJ2-7, with TRBD1 identical over 10 bases. Trimming at V came to 2 bases and at J to 5 bases, leaving 6 bases not matched to a gene. This CDR3 region has 15 residues. Germline loops: CDR1 MGHRA, CDR2 YSYEKL. The CDR3 DNA reads as TGCGCCAGCAGCCAATCCGGGACAGGGGACGACGAGCAGTACTTC. This codes for CASSQSGTGDDEQYF.

This clonotype has a handful of counts. The V gene is TRBV5-5, the J gene TRBJ1-5; 8 bases map to TRBD1. Germline CDR1 SGHKS, CDR2 YYEKEE (reference sequence). The CDR3 loop spans 15 amino acids. Trimming cost V 2 bases and J 6 bases; bases outside gene matches: 7. CDR3 region: CASSFRDRFSQPQHF. The CDR3 bases are TGTGCCAGCAGCTTCCGGGACAGGTTTTCTCAGCCCCAGCATTTT.

This chain connects TRBV24-1 to TRBJ2-2; D not certain. CDR1 is KGHDR and CDR2 is SFDVKD in the germline V gene. The CDR3 sequence is 13 residues long. The V gene lost 7 bases and the J gene lost 1 base, with 6 bases spanning the gap. CDR3 in DNA: TGTGCCACCAGAACAAGGAACACCGGGGAGCTGTTTTTT. The encoded protein is CATRTRNTGELFF.

A note on this clonotype: Germline is not matched at one junction end, which may reflect a read error. CDR3: CVSSFGGRSNTEAFF. CDR3 DNA: TGTGTCAGCAGTTTCGGGGGTCGGTCAAACACTGAAGCTTTCTTT. This chain joins TRBV28 and TRBJ1-1, with D possibly matching TRBD1 (5 bases). This CDR3 spans 15 amino acids. Germline V CDR1 and CDR2: MDHEN, SYDVKM.

This clonotype was seen repeatedly, ten times or more. The chain employs TRBV7-2 and TRBJ2-3; 8 positions agree with TRBD2. The CDR3 is 14 amino acids. Germline CDR1 and CDR2: SGHTA and FQGNSA. V shed 5 bases, J shed 5 bases, and the junction held 6 bases outside the gene matches. CDR3 nucleotides: TGTGCCAGCAGCCATGGACTAGCTTTAGATACGCAGTATTTT. This gives the protein CASSHGLALDTQYF.

This sequence joins TRBV2 and TRBJ2-3; 8 nucleotides line up with TRBD2. J was trimmed by 6 bases and V by 6 bases; bases with no gene match: 8. The CDR3 has 14 residues. Germline lookup yields CDR1 SNHLY and CDR2 FYNNEI. Written as DNA, the CDR3 is TGTGCCAGCAGGACCCACCGGGGGGGGGATACGCAGTATTTT. It is translated as CASRTHRGGDTQYF.

This clonotype was seen a handful of times. V is TRBV15 and J is TRBJ2-5, with TRBD1 matching over 8 bases. Per the germline V gene, CDR1 is LNHNV and CDR2 is YYDKDF (reference sequence). CDR3 length: 17 amino acids. The junction had 14 bases not matched to a gene; V was cut back by 4 bases and J by 4 bases. The CDR3 loop is CATSTTDRARGRETQYF. The CDR3 DNA reads as TGTGCCACCAGCACTACGGACAGGGCTCGGGGTAGAGAGACCCAGTACTTC. Based on the CDR3 plus reference TRBV15 and TRBJ2-5, the full variable domain is DAMVIQNPRYQVTQFGKPVTLSCSQTLNHNVMYWYQQKSSQAPKLLFHYYDKDFNNEADTPDNFQSRRPNTSFCFLDIRSPGLGDTAMYLCATSTTDRARGRETQYFGPGTRLLVL.

About this clonotype: One base away lies a much larger clone, so this may be a sequencing read error. This chain joins TRBV20-1 and TRBJ2-1; D perhaps matches TRBD1 (6 bases). Germline CDR1 is DFQATT and CDR2 is SNEGSKA (reference sequence). The V end was cut by 8 bases, the J end by 3 bases, with 11 bases between. This CDR3 spans 12 amino acids. The CDR3 here is CSSKQGYNEQFF. In DNA form, the CDR3 reads TGCAGTTCTAAACAGGGCTACAATGAGCAGTTCTTC.

The chain joins TRBV11-2 to TRBJ2-3; D gene ambiguous. Trimming stripped 4 bases from V and 1 base from J, with 6 bases between. The germline V gene has CDR1 SGHAT and CDR2 FQNNGV. The CDR3 loop spans 13 amino acids. This CDR3 is CASSWAGTDTQYF. DNA for the CDR3: TGTGCCAGCAGCTGGGCGGGCACAGATACGCAGTATTTT.

The chain recombines TRBV12-5 with TRBJ1-1; D remains ambiguous. The germline V and J ends were trimmed by 8 bases and 1 base, with 11 bases remaining between them. Per germline, CDR1 LGHNT and CDR2 FRNRAP. The CDR3 runs 13 residues. The CDR3 reads CASRWAENTEAFF. The CDR3 DNA is TGTGCTAGTAGATGGGCGGAGAACACTGAAGCTTTCTTT.

The chain joins TRBV2 to TRBJ1-1; 9 nucleotides line up with TRBD1. This CDR3 spans 15 amino acids. CDR1 and CDR2 from the germline V gene are SNHLY and FYNNEI. The CDR3 region has the DNA TGTGACAGTGGGGAAGGACAGGGGTTCTTGGCTGAAGCTTTCTTT. Protein product: CDSGEGQGFLAEAFF.

The rearrangement uses TRBV7-8 and TRBJ2-1; D might be TRBD2 (5 bases). Germline lookup yields CDR1 SGHVS and CDR2 FQNEAQ. CDR3 length: 16 residues. V was shortened by 2 bases and J by 3 bases, with 14 bases between the two germline ends. This CDR3 reads CASSLLSGYVYNEQFF. The CDR3 bases are TGTGCCAGCAGCTTACTCTCGGGGTACGTCTACAATGAGCAGTTCTTC.